At least ten counts were recorded for the clone carrying this T cell receptor (beta chain). The sample is drawn from a study of CD8 T cells in ankylosing spondylitis. After removal of 5 bases from V and 2 bases from J, the junction contained 6 bases not matched to a gene. The germline V gene has CDR1 DFQATT and CDR2 SNEGSKA (reference sequence). The CDR3 contains 14 residues. Quantitative 5'-RACE with molecular barcodes was used to make the TCR beta libraries. TCRdb reanalysed the 5' RACE reads using MiXCR and keeps one entry per CDR3 protein. The sample includes around 180,000 distinct CDR3 sequences, around 13% of them seen just once.

The specimen was blood, either unsorted or a sorted T cell fraction (not recorded which). This receptor was identified in a female donor with ankylosing spondylitis or in good health (not recorded which). The chain couples TRBV20-1 to TRBJ1-5, with 7 bases matching TRBD1. The CDR3 bases are TGCAGTGCTTCCGAGGGGGCTCGCAATCAGCCCCAGCATTTT. It encodes CSASEGARNQPQHF.